These 26 T cell receptor beta chains originate from one sample sequenced in a study of somatic mutations in cytotoxic T cells in rheumatoid arthritis. The method was immunoSEQ multiplex PCR; TCRdb's version includes in-frame clones alone and lacks a portion of them. Of fewer than 30,000 clones listed, roughly 82% are singletons. What was sequenced was CD8+ T cells sorted from blood. The source of these receptors is a man in his forties or fifties in good health.

This chain links TRBV4-2 with TRBJ2-7, with 8 bases matching TRBD2. Germline V gene sequence: CDR1 LGHNA, CDR2 YNFKEQ. Unmatched junction bases numbered 9, after V lost 2 bases and J lost 0 bases. CDR3 length equals 17 residues. CDR3: CASSQSGAGGGSYEQYF. CDR3 sequence (DNA): TGTGCCAGCAGCCAAAGTGGGGCCGGGGGGGGCTCCTACGAGCAGTACTTC.

The gene calls are TRBV6-5 and TRBJ2-1, with 8 bases aligning to TRBD1. There are 15 residues in the CDR3. Unmatched junction bases numbered 8, after V lost 6 bases and J lost 4 bases. Germline CDR1 and CDR2: MNHEY and SVGAGI. CDR3 residues: CASSAGQGAYNEQFF. CDR3 nucleotides: TGTGCCAGCAGCGCGGGGCAGGGGGCATACAATGAGCAGTTCTTC.

CDR3 bases: TGTGCCAGCAGGGCCGGGAGCCCGAATTCACCCCTCCACTTT. Translating gives CASRAGSPNSPLHF. This chain uses TRBV6-5 with TRBJ1-6, with D unresolved. Trimming stripped 6 bases from V and 7 bases from J, with 13 bases between. The CDR3 length is 14 residues. CDR1 MNHEY and CDR2 SVGAGI come from the germline V gene.

This chain links TRBV6-5 with TRBJ1-1; no clear D gene. The ends were cut back, 2 bases at V and 0 bases at J, with 13 bases in the middle. The germline V gene encodes CDR1 MNHEY and CDR2 SVGAGI. The CDR3 contains 16 residues. This chain's CDR3 is CASSYHLTGMNTEAFF. Here the CDR3 DNA reads TGTGCCAGCAGTTACCACCTGACGGGAATGAACACTGAAGCTTTCTTT.

There are a few counts of this clone. V and J are TRBV7-9 and TRBJ2-1; no clear D gene. Germline V gene lookup returns CDR1 SEHNR and CDR2 FQNEAQ (reference sequence). The CDR3 sequence is 12 residues long. V shed 1 base and J shed 9 bases, with 7 bases lying between them. The CDR3 loop reads CASSLDSFEQFF. DNA for the CDR3: TGTGCCAGCAGCTTAGACTCCTTTGAGCAGTTCTTC.

This sequence joins TRBV4-1 and TRBJ1-1; the D gene is possibly TRBD1 (5 bases). Germline loops: CDR1 MGHRA, CDR2 YSYEKL. The CDR3 spans 15 residues. V was shortened by 1 base and J by 5 bases, with 14 bases between the two germline ends. In DNA, the CDR3 is TGCGCCAGCAGCCAAGGGGGCGCAGGACGGACTGAAGCTTTCTTT. This encodes CASSQGGAGRTEAFF.

The chain joins TRBV5-8 to TRBJ2-7; D is perhaps TRBD1 (6 bases). The CDR3 has 15 residues. Trimming pared 4 bases from V and 2 bases from J, leaving 16 bases between. Germline V gene data show CDR1 as SGHTS and CDR2 as YDEGEE. The DNA of the CDR3 is TGTGCCAGCAGCCCCGAACTCAGGGGTCCCTACGAGCAGTACTTC. This encodes CASSPELRGPYEQYF.

The V and J genes are TRBV13 and TRBJ2-6; no clear D gene. Trimming took 5 bases from V and 0 from J, leaving 8 bases between them. The CDR3 is 15 residues long. Germline CDR1 PRHDT, CDR2 FYEKMQ (reference sequence). The CDR3 is CASSRPSSGANVLTF. The CDR3 nucleotides are TGTGCCAGCAGCCGTCCCAGCTCTGGGGCCAACGTCCTGACTTTC.

In this sample, this clone turned up once. The DNA of the CDR3 is TGCAGTGCTAGGTCCGAGGGCTACACCTTC. The encoded protein is CSARSEGYTF. The V gene is TRBV20-1, the J gene TRBJ1-2; no firm D call. V was trimmed by 3 bases and J by 8 bases, leaving 7 bases between them. The CDR3 contains 10 residues. Germline V gene sequence: CDR1 DFQATT, CDR2 SNEGSKA (reference sequence).

The chain recombines TRBV11-3 with TRBJ1-2, with TRBD1 identical over 9 bases. The length of the CDR3 is 17 residues. Germline V CDR1 and CDR2: SGHNT, YENEEA. With 5 bases clipped from V and 1 base from J, the junction kept 11 bases outside the gene matches. CDR3 coding DNA: TGTGCCAGCAGCCGGGGACAGGGCAATCCCAGTAACTATGGCTACACCTTC. It specifies CASSRGQGNPSNYGYTF.

The chain employs TRBV9 and TRBJ1-2, with D tentatively TRBD1 (5 bases). Trimming removed 5 bases from V and 6 bases from J, with 8 bases in between. The CDR3 has 11 amino acids. Germline V lookup: CDR1 SGDLS, CDR2 YYNGEE. Here the CDR3 DNA reads TGTGCCAGCAGGGAGGGACATGGCTACACCTTC. The encoded protein is CASREGHGYTF. The variable domain in full, completed from reference TRBV9 and TRBJ1-2, reads DSGVTQTPKHLITATGQRVTLRCSPRSGDLSVYWYQQSLDQGLQFLIQYYNGEERAKGNILERFSAQQFPDLHSELNLSSLELGDSALYFCASREGHGYTFGSGTRLTVV.

V and J are TRBV4-2 and TRBJ1-2; D might be TRBD1 (6 bases). Trimming removed 4 bases at V and 1 base at J, with 28 bases between. Germline V CDR1 and CDR2: LGHNA, YNFKEQ. The CDR3 is 20 residues long. This CDR3 reads CASSLPLEAAAGQINYGYTF. The CDR3 coding sequence is TGTGCCAGCAGCCTCCCCCTTGAAGCAGCCGCCGGACAGATTAACTATGGCTACACCTTC.

The chain uses TRBV11-3 and TRBJ2-7; D possibly uses TRBD1 or TRBD2 (6 bases each). The CDR3 runs to 13 residues. V lost 5 bases and J 3 bases, leaving 11 bases between the germline ends. The germline gives CDR1 SGHNT, CDR2 YENEEA. The chain's CDR3 is CASSLRGDYEQYF. The CDR3 region has the DNA TGTGCCAGCAGCCTAAGGGGGGACTACGAGCAGTACTTC.

Written as DNA, the CDR3 is TGCAGCGTTGAAGATCGTCCGGGTTGCTACACCTTC. Translating gives CSVEDRPGCYTF. The V and J genes are TRBV29-1 and TRBJ1-2; D is uncertain. V lost 0 bases, J lost 9 bases, and 11 bases lay in between. The CDR3 sequence is 12 residues long. Germline V gives CDR1 SQVTM, CDR2 ANQGSEA. Complete variable domain (other parts from reference TRBV29-1 and TRBJ1-2): SAVISQKPSRDICQRGTSLTIQCQVDSQVTMMFWYRQQPGQSLTLIATANQGSEATYESGFVIDKFPISRPNLTFSTLTVSNMSPEDSSIYLCSVEDRPGCYTFGSGTRLTVV.

The chain joins TRBV28 to TRBJ2-1; D remains unclear. In germline, CDR1 is MDHEN, CDR2 SYDVKM. The CDR3 is 13 residues long. The V end was cut by 7 bases, the J end by 9 bases, with 16 bases between. The CDR3 sequence: CASTPPGWGEQFF. CDR3 coding DNA: TGTGCCAGCACCCCCCCCGGATGGGGTGAGCAGTTCTTC.

This clone has more than one count but fewer than ten. The chain joins TRBV11-2 to TRBJ1-3; TRBD1 might be the D (5 bases). The CDR3 contains 14 residues. Trimming removed 4 bases at V and 1 base at J, with 8 bases between. The germline V gene has CDR1 SGHAT and CDR2 FQNNGV. CDR3 protein: CASSYGTSGNTIYF. In nucleotides, the CDR3 is TGTGCCAGCAGCTACGGGACTTCTGGAAACACCATATATTTT.

The V gene is TRBV6-1, the J gene TRBJ1-1; no definite D call. The CDR3 totals 16 residues. V lost 1 base to trimming and J lost 7 bases, with 19 bases between them. CDR1 MNHNS and CDR2 SASEGT come from the germline V gene. The DNA of the CDR3 is TGTGCCAGCAGTGAAGTGCGGGGTGGCTTTGGAAGTGAAGCTTTCTTT. Protein product: CASSEVRGGFGSEAFF.

The V gene is TRBV5-6, the J gene TRBJ2-7, with 8 bases lining up with TRBD2. The CDR3 extends over 15 amino acids. Looked up from germline, CDR1 is SGHDT and CDR2 is YYEEEE. The V segment lost 0 bases and the J segment 3 bases; nucleotides outside the gene matches: 5. The CDR3 DNA reads TGTGCCAGCAGCTTGGGAGGGACTAGTAACTACGAGCAGTACTTC. This translates into CASSLGGTSNYEQYF.

J is TRBJ1-1 and V is TRBV4-1; D might be TRBD1 (6 bases). The length of the CDR3 is 16 residues. V was clipped by 1 base and J by 3 bases, with 15 bases between them. CDR1 and CDR2 (germline): MGHRA, YSYEKL. The CDR3 DNA reads TGCGCCAGCAGCCAAGCCCCGGGGGCAGGGTACACTGAAGCTTTCTTT. This codes for CASSQAPGAGYTEAFF.

V and J are TRBV14 and TRBJ1-2; no reliable D call. This CDR3 is built from 13 residues. Germline V gene sequence: CDR1 SGHDN, CDR2 FVKESK. With 2 bases removed from V and 7 bases from J, the gap between germline ends came to 11 bases. CDR3 in amino acids: CASSQLRGSGYTF. CDR3 DNA: TGTGCCAGCAGCCAATTACGAGGCAGTGGCTACACCTTC. Filled out from reference TRBV14 and TRBJ1-2, the complete variable domain reads EAGVTQFPSHSVIEKGQTVTLRCDPISGHDNLYWYRRVMGKEIKFLLHFVKESKQDESGMPNNRFLAERTGGTYSTLKVQPAELEDSGVYFCASSQLRGSGYTFGSGTRLTVV.

This clone was counted a few times. Here the CDR3 reads CASSLNHQQYF. The CDR3 DNA follows: TGTGCCAGCAGCTTGAATCATCAGCAGTACTTC. The chain carries TRBV5-8 and TRBJ2-7; no clear D gene. This CDR3 region has 11 residues. Per the germline V gene, CDR1 is SGHTS and CDR2 is YDEGEE. V was pared by 1 base and J by 8 bases, with 7 bases between.

This chain uses TRBV27 with TRBJ2-5, with 7 nucleotides matching TRBD2. With 3 bases clipped from V and 1 base from J, the junction kept 8 bases outside the gene matches. Germline V gene lookup returns CDR1 MNHEY and CDR2 SMNVEV (reference sequence). This CDR3 comprises 16 residues. The chain's CDR3 is CASSFGGKGLQETQYF. The CDR3 DNA sequence: TGTGCCAGCAGTTTCGGGGGGAAAGGCCTCCAAGAGACCCAGTACTTC.

Sample share makes this clone medium-sized. The rearrangement joins TRBV12-5 to TRBJ2-1; TRBD2 agrees at 7 bases. V shed 2 bases and J 0 bases; nucleotides not matched to a gene: 7. The CDR3 has 17 residues. The germline V gene encodes CDR1 LGHNT and CDR2 FRNRAP. CDR3 in DNA: TGTGCTAGTGGTTTGACGCTGCGGGGGAGCTCCTACAATGAGCAGTTCTTC. Translation gives CASGLTLRGSSYNEQFF.

The chain uses TRBV30 and TRBJ2-3, with TRBD2 identical over 10 bases. The length of the CDR3 is 15 residues. V lost 2 bases and J lost 8; bases outside the gene matches: 10. Looked up from germline, CDR1 is GTSNPN and CDR2 is SVGIG (reference sequence). CDR3 in amino acids: CAWSLVASGRGTQYF. DNA for the CDR3: TGTGCCTGGAGTTTAGTGGCTAGCGGGAGAGGTACGCAGTATTTT.

V is TRBV7-8 and J is TRBJ1-2; D remains unclear. The V end lost 10 bases, the J end lost 0 bases, and 12 bases lay between the germline ends. The CDR3 contains 13 residues. CDR1 and CDR2 from the germline V gene are SGHVS and FQNEAQ. The CDR3 sequence: CAISEGSNYGYTF. The CDR3, as DNA: TGTGCCATCTCGGAGGGCTCTAACTATGGCTACACCTTC.

The rearrangement joins TRBV13 to TRBJ1-3; maybe TRBD1 (5 bases). Looked up from germline, CDR1 is PRHDT and CDR2 is FYEKMQ (reference sequence). V lost 3 bases, J lost 0 bases, and 21 bases lay in between. This CDR3 is 19 amino acids long. Written as DNA, the CDR3 is TGTGCCAGCAGCTTCGAGACAGTTAACGGGAGGACCTCTGGAAACACCATATATTTT. Its translation is CASSFETVNGRTSGNTIYF. The entire variable domain, with the rest obtained from reference TRBV13 and TRBJ1-3, is as follows: AAGVIQSPRHLIKEKRETATLKCYPIPRHDTVYWYQQGPGQDPQFLISFYEKMQSDKGSIPDRFSAQQFSDYHSELNMSSLELGDSALYFCASSFETVNGRTSGNTIYFGEGSWLTVV.